These 19 T cell receptor beta chains share one sample of origin, sequenced in a study of blood T cell repertoires in COVID-19. Method: immunoSEQ multiplex PCR; TCRdb's copy keeps in-frame clones and lacks some. Counted here are about 370,000 clones, around 87% occurring once; the ten biggest clones make up under 11%. The specimen was peripheral blood. These receptors all stem from a woman in her 30s with COVID-19, enrolled during active disease.

This chain joins TRBV10-3 and TRBJ1-4, with TRBD1 matching 12 bases. In germline, CDR1 is ENHRY, CDR2 SYGVKD. There are 16 residues in the CDR3. The V and J ends lost 6 bases and 7 bases, in that order; junction bases with no gene match: 9. The CDR3 sequence is CAIRPGQGAESEKLFF. CDR3 DNA sequence: TGTGCCATCAGGCCGGGACAGGGGGCAGAGAGTGAAAAACTGTTTTTT.

The chain employs TRBV5-1 and TRBJ1-2; no clear D gene. The CDR3 has 11 residues. Between the trimmed V and J ends, which lost 0 bases and 9 bases, there was a span of 6 bases. Looked up from germline, CDR1 is SGHRS and CDR2 is YFSETQ. CDR3 nucleotide sequence: TGCGCCAGCAGCTTGGGGCAGAGCTACACCTTC. It specifies CASSLGQSYTF.

This clone appeared a few times. The rearrangement uses TRBV10-1 and TRBJ2-7; 8 bases map to TRBD1. The CDR3 covers 15 residues. The trim removed 6 bases at V and 4 bases at J, leaving 11 bases unmatched. In germline, CDR1 is WNHNN, CDR2 SYGVQD (reference sequence). Here the CDR3 reads CASRAGTGPSYEQYF. The DNA for the CDR3 is TGCGCCAGCAGGGCCGGGACAGGCCCGTCTTACGAGCAGTACTTC.

CDR3 sequence reads: CASSQALAGGSFSYNEQFF. CDR3 nucleotide sequence: TGTGCCAGCAGCCAAGCGTTGGCGGGGGGGAGTTTCTCCTACAATGAGCAGTTCTTC. The rearrangement joins TRBV3-1 (or the pseudogene TRBV3-2) to TRBJ2-1; 9 bases fit TRBD2. The germline V gene encodes CDR1 LGHDT and CDR2 YNNKEL (reference sequence). The length of the CDR3 is 19 residues. The V segment lost 1 base and the J segment 0 bases; nucleotides outside the gene matches: 10.

The V gene is TRBV19, the J gene TRBJ1-1; D perhaps matches TRBD1 (6 bases). Germline V CDR1 and CDR2: LNHDA, SQIVND (reference sequence). The CDR3 has 16 residues. V was clipped by 5 bases and J by 7 bases, with 23 bases between them. DNA for the CDR3: TGTGCCAGTAGTCCCAGACGAGGGGGGGTTGGGCTTGAAGCTTTCTTT. It codes for CASSPRRGGVGLEAFF.

This clone has just one count. This chain links TRBV28 with TRBJ2-7; perhaps TRBD1 as D (5 bases). The germline V and J ends were trimmed by 2 bases and 2 bases, with 13 bases remaining between them. Germline CDR1 MDHEN, CDR2 SYDVKM. This CDR3 region has 15 residues. CDR3 nucleotide sequence: TGTGCCAGCAGTTTACTTGCAGGGCACACCTACGAGCAGTACTTC. It yields the protein CASSLLAGHTYEQYF.

The chain recombines TRBV2 with TRBJ2-7; TRBD1 is a possible D gene (5 bases). V was trimmed by 6 bases and J by 9 bases, leaving 15 bases between them. The CDR3 loop spans 12 amino acids. CDR1 and CDR2 (germline): SNHLY, FYNNEI. The CDR3 is CASRIGRGAQYF. The CDR3 DNA follows: TGTGCCAGCAGAATCGGACGTGGGGCGCAGTACTTC.

The rearrangement uses TRBV12-3 or TRBV12-4 and TRBJ2-4, with 8 bases matching TRBD1. The CDR3 covers 13 residues. V lost 6 bases and J lost 9; bases outside the gene matches: 7. CDR3 sequence (DNA): TGTGCCAGCAGCACGCCAGGGGGCGGCATTCAGTACTTC. It translates to CASSTPGGGIQYF.

In this sample, this clone turned up a few times. The chain joins TRBV27 to TRBJ2-7; 7 nucleotides align to TRBD1. Germline V gene data show CDR1 as MNHEY and CDR2 as SMNVEV (reference sequence). J was trimmed by 1 base and V by 5 bases; bases with no gene match: 8. The CDR3 contains 15 residues. The CDR3 region has the DNA TGTGCCAGCAGTAACCGAGACAGGGCATCCTACGAGCAGTACTTC. This translates into CASSNRDRASYEQYF.

CDR3 residues: CASSLAGRRGGEQFF. DNA of the CDR3: TGTGCCAGCAGCTTAGCTGGTAGGAGAGGAGGTGAGCAGTTCTTC. The rearrangement links TRBV7-8 to TRBJ2-1; tentatively, D is TRBD2 (5 bases). In germline, CDR1 is SGHVS, CDR2 FQNEAQ. V lost 0 bases and J lost 9, with 15 bases in between. The CDR3 consists of 15 residues. The complete variable domain, with remaining parts taken from reference TRBV7-8 and TRBJ2-1, reads GAGVSQSPRYKVAKRGQDVALRCDPISGHVSLFWYQQALGQGPEFLTYFQNEAQLDKSGLPSDRFFAERPEGSVSTLKIQRTQQEDSAVYLCASSLAGRRGGEQFFGPGTRLTVL.

The V gene is TRBV9, the J gene TRBJ2-2; D is uncertain. Germline CDR1 and CDR2: SGDLS and YYNGEE. Trimming stripped 4 bases from V and 4 bases from J, with 20 bases between. The CDR3 is made up of 17 amino acids. CDR3 residues: CASSPRSPASGTGELFF. Here the CDR3 DNA reads TGTGCCAGCAGCCCCCGATCCCCAGCGTCGGGCACCGGGGAGCTGTTTTTT.

The chain is built from TRBV5-1 and TRBJ2-3, with 10 positions matching TRBD2. J lost 3 bases, V lost 5 bases, and 12 bases had no gene match. The V gene's germline CDR1 is SGHRS and CDR2 YFSETQ. The CDR3 consists of 17 residues. The CDR3 bases are TGCGCCAGCAGTCGGGGGTCCACTAGCGGGACTACAGATACGCAGTATTTT. As protein: CASSRGSTSGTTDTQYF.

V usage is TRBV7-8 and J usage is TRBJ2-1; the match to TRBD2 covers 12 bases. The CDR3 extends over 14 amino acids. J gave up 6 bases and V 9 bases, and 6 bases lay outside the gene matches. Looked up from germline, CDR1 is SGHVS and CDR2 is FQNEAQ. CDR3 loop: CASSLAGGGNEQFF. The CDR3 region has the DNA TGTGCCAGTAGTCTAGCGGGAGGGGGCAATGAGCAGTTCTTC.

With respect to this clone: The sample contains more than one DNA sequence encoding this CDR3. The rearrangement links TRBV12-3 or TRBV12-4 to TRBJ2-5; D not resolved. The V gene lost 4 bases and the J gene lost 5 bases, with 8 bases spanning the gap. This CDR3 spans 12 amino acids. This CDR3 is CASSSLGETQYF. DNA for the CDR3: TGTGCCAGCAGTTCCCTCGGGGAGACCCAGTACTTC.

The chain is built from TRBV11-2 and TRBJ1-1; tentative D call: TRBD1 (6 bases). This CDR3 comprises 12 residues. V lost 2 bases to trimming and J lost 7 bases, with 8 bases between them. Germline V gene data show CDR1 as SGHAT and CDR2 as FQNNGV. This CDR3 is CASSLQDSEAFF. The CDR3 DNA follows: TGTGCCAGCAGCTTACAGGACAGTGAAGCTTTCTTT.

This clone was recorded only once. The chain employs TRBV5-4 and TRBJ1-1; D uncertain. Germline V gene lookup returns CDR1 SGHNT and CDR2 YYREEE (reference sequence). Trimming removed 6 bases at V and 1 base at J, with 13 bases between. This CDR3 has 14 amino acids. CDR3 in amino acids: CASTRRGANTEAFF. For the CDR3, the DNA is TGTGCCAGCACCCGCCGGGGTGCGAACACTGAAGCTTTCTTT.

The chain employs TRBV2 and TRBJ2-5, with 8 bases identical to TRBD2. The CDR3 is made up of 14 amino acids. V lost 4 bases to trimming and J lost 4 bases; unmatched junction nucleotides: 5. Germline V CDR1 and CDR2: SNHLY, FYNNEI. Here the CDR3 DNA reads TGTGCCAGCAGTGGGACCGCGGGGGGAGAGACCCAGTACTTC. The encoded protein is CASSGTAGGETQYF. The variable domain in full, completed from reference TRBV2 and TRBJ2-5, reads EPEVTQTPSHQVTQMGQEVILRCVPISNHLYFYWYRQILGQKVEFLVSFYNNEISEKSEIFDDQFSVERPDGSNFTLKIRSTKLEDSAMYFCASSGTAGGETQYFGPGTRLLVL.

The chain links TRBV29-1 to TRBJ1-1, with no clear D. Germline CDR1 SQVTM, CDR2 ANQGSEA. The CDR3 has 12 residues. Trimming took off 2 bases at V and 6 bases at J, with 10 bases between the two ends. CDR3 DNA sequence: TGCAGCGTTGAACCCCGCGGGGCTGAAGCTTTCTTT. Protein sequence: CSVEPRGAEAFF.

This clone was seen once. This chain connects TRBV7-6 to TRBJ1-6, with unresolved D. The germline V gene encodes CDR1 SGHVS and CDR2 FNYEAQ. With 5 bases removed from V and 7 bases from J, the gap between germline ends came to 9 bases. The length of the CDR3 is 13 residues. This chain's CDR3 is CASSPYQNSPLHF. DNA for the CDR3: TGTGCCAGCAGCCCATACCAGAATTCACCCCTCCACTTT.